The sequence of this T cell receptor (beta chain) was determined in a study of CD8 T cells in ankylosing spondylitis. Whole-study findings and limits: Ankylosing spondylitis blood appeared to be characterized by a TCR beta motif of 8 or 9 highly homologous variants. The disease-linked clones had a CD8+ phenotype and low blood frequencies. Both synovial fluid and blood in reactive arthritis had previously been reported to carry some motif variants.

V shed 0 bases and J 7 bases; nucleotides not matched to a gene: 11. CDR1 DFQATT and CDR2 SNEGSKA come from the germline V gene (reference sequence). The CDR3 is made up of 15 amino acids. A quantitative 5'-RACE method, one with molecular barcodes, was used to make TCR beta libraries. TCRdb called the 5' RACE reads again in MiXCR, with one record for every CDR3 protein. The table shows more than 500,000 distinct CDR3 sequences, with about 5.2% occurring only once. The table lists this clonotype with a few counts. Its antigen remains unidentified. The rearrangement joins TRBV20-1 to TRBJ2-5, with 7 bases identical to TRBD2. This clonotype was obtained from a male donor with ankylosing spondylitis. Sequencing used blood, either unsorted or a sorted T cell fraction (not recorded which). CDR3 bases: TGCAGTGCTAGAGAAAGCGGTGGGGGGGGAGGGACCCAGTACTTC. Translated, it gives CSARESGGGGGTQYF.